Listed below are T cell receptor beta chains from one sample, sequenced in a study of blood T cell repertoires in COVID-19. The table came from immunoSEQ multiplex PCR; TCRdb's copy has only in-frame clones and leaves some out. The table records more than 95,000 clones, around 90% of them present only once. What was sequenced was peripheral blood. All receptors come from a human donor in a cohort sampled during active COVID-19. Both conserved end residues are part of each CDR3. Each record gives: clone size, V gene, D gene, J gene, CDR3 DNA, CDR3 protein. A D gene is named only where the DNA matches it firmly. Expanded clones are given a class, and other clones once, few, many or no size at all.

size: -
V: TRBV7-2
D: TRBD1
J: TRBJ2-7
DNA: TGTGCCAGCAGCTTAGGACAGGGGAGCGAGAACGAGCAGTACTTC
CDR3: CASSLGQGSENEQYF

size: once
V: TRBV25-1
D: -
J: TRBJ2-3
DNA: TGTGCCAGCAGTCGGAGAGATACGCAGTATTTT
CDR3: CASSRRDTQYF

size: -
V: TRBV7-2
D: TRBD1
J: TRBJ1-2
DNA: TGTGCCAGCAGCCAGGGACAGTTCTATGGCTACACCTTC
CDR3: CASSQGQFYGYTF

size: -
V: TRBV27
D: TRBD1
J: TRBJ2-5
DNA: TGTGCCAGCAGCCGTCGACAGGGCCCGCGCGAGACCCAGTACTTC
CDR3: CASSRRQGPRETQYF

size: -
V: TRBV4-1
D: TRBD1
J: TRBJ1-6
DNA: TGCGCCAGCAGCCAGCTGACAGGGGCCTATCATTCACCCCTCCACTTT
CDR3: CASSQLTGAYHSPLHF

size: -
V: TRBV6-5
D: -
J: TRBJ2-5
DNA: TGTGCCAGCAGCTCCGGAACAGGGAAGGTGACCCAGTACTTC
CDR3: CASSSGTGKVTQYF

size: few
V: TRBV5-8
D: -
J: TRBJ2-7
DNA: TGTGCCAGCAGCTCCAGACAGGCTCCCTACGAGCAGTACTTC
CDR3: CASSSRQAPYEQYF

size: -
V: TRBV14
D: TRBD2
J: TRBJ2-7
DNA: TGTGCCAGCAGCAATAGCGGGGCCTCCTACGAGCAGTACTTC
CDR3: CASSNSGASYEQYF

size: -
V: TRBV6-6
D: -
J: TRBJ1-1
DNA: TGTGCCAGCAGTTACTCCCCAGGCCTGAACACTGAAGCTTTCTTT
CDR3: CASSYSPGLNTEAFF

size: -
V: TRBV3-1/TRBV3-2
D: -
J: TRBJ1-2
DNA: TGTGCCAGCAGCTATCGAGAAGCCAGGGTCTATGGCTACACCTTC
CDR3: CASSYREARVYGYTF

size: -
V: TRBV29-1
D: -
J: TRBJ2-4
DNA: TGCAGCGTTGGCCACGAGAATGCCAAAAACATTCAGTACTTC
CDR3: CSVGHENAKNIQYF

size: -
V: TRBV3-1/TRBV3-2
D: -
J: TRBJ2-2
DNA: TGTGCCAGCAGCCGAAACACGGGCGGGGAGCTGTTTTTT
CDR3: CASSRNTGGELFF

size: -
V: TRBV5-1
D: TRBD2
J: TRBJ2-1
DNA: TGCGCCAGCAAACGGAGGCTGACCGGGACTATCGACAATGAGCAGTTCTTC
CDR3: CASKRRLTGTIDNEQFF

size: -
V: TRBV24-1
D: -
J: TRBJ1-5
DNA: TGTGCCACCATTGAGGACAAACCCCCAAGCAATCAGCCCCAGCATTTT
CDR3: CATIEDKPPSNQPQHF

size: -
V: TRBV11-2
D: TRBD1
J: TRBJ2-5
DNA: TGTGCCAGCAGCTTAGGACAGGGCGCGGAGACCCAGTACTTC
CDR3: CASSLGQGAETQYF

size: -
V: TRBV5-8
D: -
J: TRBJ2-1
DNA: TGTGCCAGCATGGCATTCTACAATGAGCAGTTCTTC
CDR3: CASMAFYNEQFF

size: -
V: TRBV25-1
D: -
J: TRBJ1-6
DNA: TGTGCCAGCAGCCCTGAGGGTTATAATTCACCCCTCCACTTT
CDR3: CASSPEGYNSPLHF

size: -
V: TRBV6-6
D: TRBD1
J: TRBJ1-5
DNA: TGTGCCAGCAGTTACGACAGGGGGGGGAATCAGCCCCAGCATTTT
CDR3: CASSYDRGGNQPQHF

size: few
V: TRBV6-5
D: -
J: TRBJ2-7
DNA: TGTGCCAGCAGTTACACTGGGACTCATGCCTACGAGCAGTACTTC
CDR3: CASSYTGTHAYEQYF

size: -
V: TRBV20-1
D: -
J: TRBJ2-5
DNA: TGCAGTGCGAGTCGGACTACCCAAGAGACCCAGTACTTC
CDR3: CSASRTTQETQYF

size: once
V: TRBV4-2
D: -
J: TRBJ2-7
DNA: TGTGCCAGCAGCCAAGATCGCCAAGCTCCCTACGAGCAGTACTTC
CDR3: CASSQDRQAPYEQYF

size: -
V: TRBV4-1
D: -
J: TRBJ1-2
DNA: TGCGCCAGCAGCCAAGGGGCGAGCTATGGCTACACCTTC
CDR3: CASSQGASYGYTF

size: once
V: TRBV19
D: TRBD2
J: TRBJ2-3
DNA: TGTGCCAGTAGTTCATGGCGGCTAGCGGGAGATACGCAGTATTTT
CDR3: CASSSWRLAGDTQYF

size: -
V: TRBV27
D: -
J: TRBJ1-2
DNA: TGTGCCAGCAGTTCCCGCCGGGGAAGATTAGCTAACTATGGCTACACCTTC
CDR3: CASSSRRGRLANYGYTF

size: -
V: TRBV11-3
D: -
J: TRBJ2-5
DNA: TGTGCCAGCAGCTTAGGCCAGGAAGAGACCCAGTACTTC
CDR3: CASSLGQEETQYF

size: -
V: TRBV15
D: TRBD1
J: TRBJ2-3
DNA: TGTGCCACCAGCAGAGATCCGACAGGGGTCGGGGCAGATACGCAGTATTTT
CDR3: CATSRDPTGVGADTQYF

size: once
V: TRBV30
D: TRBD1
J: TRBJ1-2
DNA: TGTGCCTGGGTTCCGGGACAGGGGATGATTAACTATGGCTACACCTTC
CDR3: CAWVPGQGMINYGYTF

size: -
V: TRBV28
D: -
J: TRBJ2-4
DNA: TGTGCCAGCAGAGGAAGAAGGGGTTCAGCCAAAAACATTCAGTACTTC
CDR3: CASRGRRGSAKNIQYF

size: once
V: TRBV10-3
D: -
J: TRBJ1-4
DNA: TGTGCCATCAGTGAAGACAGGAACAATGAAAAACTGTTTTTT
CDR3: CAISEDRNNEKLFF

size: -
V: TRBV7-8
D: TRBD1
J: TRBJ2-7
DNA: TGTGCCAGCAGCCTACACCGGGACAGGCGAACCTACGAGCAGTACTTC
CDR3: CASSLHRDRRTYEQYF

size: -
V: TRBV19
D: -
J: TRBJ2-3
DNA: TGTGCCAGTAGTATCGGCGAGAGCGGGTATACGCAGTATTTT
CDR3: CASSIGESGYTQYF

size: -
V: TRBV2
D: TRBD2
J: TRBJ2-1
DNA: TGTGCCAGCAGGAGGCGGGAGCTAAACAATGAGCAGTTCTTC
CDR3: CASRRRELNNEQFF

size: once
V: TRBV10-2
D: TRBD2
J: TRBJ2-1
DNA: TGCGCCAGCAGTGAGAGACCGGGACTAGCGGGAGAGCAGTTCTTC
CDR3: CASSERPGLAGEQFF